These T cell receptor beta chains were read from a single sample in a study of neurological immune-mediated disorders. Via MiXCR, TCRdb re-called the 5' RACE reads, giving one row per CDR3 protein. The sample includes under 20,000 distinct CDR3 sequences, about 2.6% of them seen just once. The sequenced sample consisted of PBMCs. All receptors derive from a woman between 18 and 30 years old with multiple sclerosis. Each CDR3 is given with its conserved first and last residue. The order of the fields is CDR3 DNA, CDR3 protein, clone size, V gene, D gene, J gene. The D gene is left open where the match is weak. Part of the rows lack a size; the others show once, few, many or a class for expanded clones.

CDR3 DNA: TGTGCCAGCAGCGTAGACGGGGAGGATTTCGAGACCCAGTACTTC
CDR3 protein: CASSVDGEDFETQYF
clone size: many
V gene: TRBV9
D gene: .
J gene: TRBJ2-5

CDR3 DNA: TGTGCCAGCAGCTTAGGGGCCGAGGCGGGGGAAGCTTTCTTT
CDR3 protein: CASSLGAEAGEAFF
clone size: many
V gene: TRBV7-9
D gene: .
J gene: TRBJ1-1

CDR3 DNA: TGCGCCAGCAGCTTGGACCGATACAATGAGCAGTTCTTC
CDR3 protein: CASSLDRYNEQFF
clone size: many
V gene: TRBV5-1
D gene: .
J gene: TRBJ2-1

CDR3 DNA: TGTGCCAGCTCACCACAGATAACTAATGAAAAACTGTTTTTT
CDR3 protein: CASSPQITNEKLFF
clone size: .
V gene: TRBV18
D gene: .
J gene: TRBJ1-4

CDR3 DNA: TGTGCCAGCACCCACGGACAGGGTCGATGGGCGCAGTTCTTC
CDR3 protein: CASTHGQGRWAQFF
clone size: many
V gene: TRBV12-3/TRBV12-4
D gene: TRBD1
J gene: TRBJ2-1

CDR3 DNA: TGCGCCAGCAGCTTGATACCAGGCCTAGAGAATGAGCAGTTCTTC
CDR3 protein: CASSLIPGLENEQFF
clone size: many
V gene: TRBV5-1
D gene: .
J gene: TRBJ2-1

CDR3 DNA: TGTGCCAGCACCCCTAGGGAGCAGTTCTTC
CDR3 protein: CASTPREQFF
clone size: many
V gene: TRBV28
D gene: .
J gene: TRBJ2-1

CDR3 DNA: TGCAGTGCTAGAGATTTAGAACGGAGCAGCACAGATACGCAGTATTTT
CDR3 protein: CSARDLERSSTDTQYF
clone size: many
V gene: TRBV20-1
D gene: .
J gene: TRBJ2-3

CDR3 DNA: TGCGCCAGCAGCTCCCCAGGGGGCGGCTATGGCTACACCTTC
CDR3 protein: CASSSPGGGYGYTF
clone size: many
V gene: TRBV5-1
D gene: TRBD1
J gene: TRBJ1-2

CDR3 DNA: TGTGCCAGCAGCCAAGATAGGGACACCAATCAGCCCCAGCATTTT
CDR3 protein: CASSQDRDTNQPQHF
clone size: many
V gene: TRBV3-1
D gene: .
J gene: TRBJ1-5

CDR3 DNA: TGCAGGCCCTCGGAGGGCACTGAAGCTTTCTTT
CDR3 protein: CRPSEGTEAFF
clone size: many
V gene: TRBV20-1
D gene: .
J gene: TRBJ1-1

CDR3 DNA: TGTGCCAGCAGTTTATTTAGCGGGAGAATCGAAGAGACCCAGTACTTC
CDR3 protein: CASSLFSGRIEETQYF
clone size: many
V gene: TRBV27
D gene: TRBD2
J gene: TRBJ2-5

CDR3 DNA: TGCAGTGCCCCGACAAGACAGTCTCAGCCCCAGCATTTT
CDR3 protein: CSAPTRQSQPQHF
clone size: many
V gene: TRBV20-1
D gene: .
J gene: TRBJ1-5

CDR3 DNA: TGTGCCAGCAGCCAGAATCTGAACACTGAAGCTTTCTTT
CDR3 protein: CASSQNLNTEAFF
clone size: many
V gene: TRBV6-6
D gene: .
J gene: TRBJ1-1

CDR3 DNA: TGCAGCGTTGAACCCCTAGCAAGCACAGATACGCAGTATTTT
CDR3 protein: CSVEPLASTDTQYF
clone size: many
V gene: TRBV29-1
D gene: .
J gene: TRBJ2-3

CDR3 DNA: TGTGCCAGCAGCCATCGGACAAATTCACCCCTCCACTTT
CDR3 protein: CASSHRTNSPLHF
clone size: many
V gene: TRBV14
D gene: .
J gene: TRBJ1-6

CDR3 DNA: TGCAGTGCTAGAGTTCCGGGAGGGGTATCCTACAATGAGCAGTTCTTC
CDR3 protein: CSARVPGGVSYNEQFF
clone size: many
V gene: TRBV20-1
D gene: TRBD2
J gene: TRBJ2-1

CDR3 DNA: TGCGTAGGGATTACGCAGTATTTT
CDR3 protein: CVGITQYF
clone size: many
V gene: TRBV6-5
D gene: .
J gene: TRBJ2-3

CDR3 DNA: TGTGCCAGCAGCCCCAGAACTACAGAGCAGTTCTTC
CDR3 protein: CASSPRTTEQFF
clone size: many
V gene: TRBV3-1
D gene: .
J gene: TRBJ2-1

CDR3 DNA: TGCAGTGCTAGCAGGGGGAGCGGGGGTCAGGGGTACGAGCAGTACTTC
CDR3 protein: CSASRGSGGQGYEQYF
clone size: medium-sized
V gene: TRBV20-1
D gene: .
J gene: TRBJ2-7

CDR3 DNA: TGCAGTGCTAGGGTTAGCGGAGGTGGGAATGAGCAGTTCTTC
CDR3 protein: CSARVSGGGNEQFF
clone size: few
V gene: TRBV20-1
D gene: .
J gene: TRBJ2-1

CDR3 DNA: TGCGCCAGCAGCCTCTCTAGCGGGAGGTTTTCAGTTGCAGATACGCAGTATTTT
CDR3 protein: CASSLSSGRFSVADTQYF
clone size: many
V gene: TRBV4-3
D gene: TRBD2
J gene: TRBJ2-3

CDR3 DNA: TGTGCCAGCAGTTCGCCCGGGACAAGCACAGATACGCAGTATTTT
CDR3 protein: CASSSPGTSTDTQYF
clone size: many
V gene: TRBV12-3/TRBV12-4
D gene: .
J gene: TRBJ2-3

CDR3 DNA: TGTGCCACCAGTGTGGTAGCTAGCGGGAGGACTGAGCAGTTCTTC
CDR3 protein: CATSVVASGRTEQFF
clone size: many
V gene: TRBV24-1
D gene: TRBD2
J gene: TRBJ2-1

CDR3 DNA: TGTGCCAGCAGCAAAGTGTCCGATATGCTAGATTCACCCCTCCACTTT
CDR3 protein: CASSKVSDMLDSPLHF
clone size: many
V gene: TRBV21-1
D gene: .
J gene: TRBJ1-6

CDR3 DNA: TGTGCCAGCAGCCAAATTGGGGGACAGGGCGGCAATGAGCAGTTCTTC
CDR3 protein: CASSQIGGQGGNEQFF
clone size: many
V gene: TRBV3-1
D gene: TRBD1
J gene: TRBJ2-1

CDR3 DNA: TGCAGTGCTAAAGGACAGGGCGATAGCAATCAGCCCCAGCATTTT
CDR3 protein: CSAKGQGDSNQPQHF
clone size: many
V gene: TRBV20-1
D gene: TRBD1
J gene: TRBJ1-5

CDR3 DNA: TGTGCCAGCACCCCTCAGGGGTTTCAAGCTTTCTTT
CDR3 protein: CASTPQGFQAFF
clone size: many
V gene: TRBV12-3/TRBV12-4
D gene: .
J gene: TRBJ1-1

CDR3 DNA: TGTGCCAGCAGTAGCAAACCGGGGGAAAAACTGTTTTTT
CDR3 protein: CASSSKPGEKLFF
clone size: many
V gene: TRBV12-3/TRBV12-4
D gene: .
J gene: TRBJ1-4

CDR3 DNA: TGCAGTGCACGAGGGGCGGGGTATGGCTACACCTTC
CDR3 protein: CSARGAGYGYTF
clone size: many
V gene: TRBV20-1
D gene: .
J gene: TRBJ1-2

CDR3 DNA: TGTGCCAGCAGCTCCGGGCCCACGACGGAAGCTTTCTTT
CDR3 protein: CASSSGPTTEAFF
clone size: many
V gene: TRBV12-3/TRBV12-4
D gene: .
J gene: TRBJ1-1

CDR3 DNA: TGTGCCAGCAGCCAAGATCCCCGGTGGGCAGGGGGCACCGGGGAGCTGTTTTTT
CDR3 protein: CASSQDPRWAGGTGELFF
clone size: many
V gene: TRBV3-1
D gene: TRBD1
J gene: TRBJ2-2

CDR3 DNA: TGTGCCAGCAGCGTAAATGCCCCAGATACGCAGTATTTT
CDR3 protein: CASSVNAPDTQYF
clone size: many
V gene: TRBV9
D gene: .
J gene: TRBJ2-3

CDR3 DNA: TGCAGTGCTAAGTATGGCTACACCTTC
CDR3 protein: CSAKYGYTF
clone size: many
V gene: TRBV20-1
D gene: .
J gene: TRBJ1-2

CDR3 DNA: TGTGCCAGCAGCGCGGACAGGGGGAGCAATCAGCCCCAGCATTTT
CDR3 protein: CASSADRGSNQPQHF
clone size: many
V gene: TRBV6-1
D gene: TRBD1
J gene: TRBJ1-5

CDR3 DNA: TGTGCCAGCAGCTCAAACACCCTCCGGGCTTTCTTT
CDR3 protein: CASSSNTLRAFF
clone size: many
V gene: TRBV12-3/TRBV12-4
D gene: .
J gene: TRBJ1-1

CDR3 DNA: TGCAGTGCTAGATTCGGAGCGGGCCGTGTAGAGACCCAGTACTTC
CDR3 protein: CSARFGAGRVETQYF
clone size: many
V gene: TRBV20-1
D gene: .
J gene: TRBJ2-5

CDR3 DNA: TGTGCCAGCAGCTTAGTCTCCCGAGCGGGGGGTCCCGGGGAGCTGTTTTTT
CDR3 protein: CASSLVSRAGGPGELFF
clone size: many
V gene: TRBV11-2
D gene: TRBD2
J gene: TRBJ2-2

CDR3 DNA: TGTGCCAGCTCACCACCGACCATGGGGCTAGCGGGGTTAGATACGCAGTATTTT
CDR3 protein: CASSPPTMGLAGLDTQYF
clone size: many
V gene: TRBV18
D gene: TRBD2
J gene: TRBJ2-3

CDR3 DNA: TGTGCCAGCAGCTTAGACGCCAATAATGAAAAACTGTTTTTT
CDR3 protein: CASSLDANNEKLFF
clone size: many
V gene: TRBV7-9
D gene: .
J gene: TRBJ1-4

CDR3 DNA: TGCGCCAGCAGCTTGTCTACTAGCGGGGGAAAAGAGACCCAGTACTTC
CDR3 protein: CASSLSTSGGKETQYF
clone size: few
V gene: TRBV5-1
D gene: TRBD2
J gene: TRBJ2-5

CDR3 DNA: TGTGCCAGCAGGTTCAGAGGTGATCAGCCCCAGCATTTT
CDR3 protein: CASRFRGDQPQHF
clone size: many
V gene: TRBV12-3/TRBV12-4
D gene: .
J gene: TRBJ1-5

CDR3 DNA: TGTGCCAGCTCACCATCGTCGGGTGAGCAGTTCTTC
CDR3 protein: CASSPSSGEQFF
clone size: many
V gene: TRBV18
D gene: .
J gene: TRBJ2-1

CDR3 DNA: TGCAGTGCTAGAACCGACGGCTCCTACGAGCAGTACTTC
CDR3 protein: CSARTDGSYEQYF
clone size: many
V gene: TRBV20-1
D gene: .
J gene: TRBJ2-7

CDR3 DNA: TGCAGCATTAGGGCACAAGGCTATGGCTACACCTTC
CDR3 protein: CSIRAQGYGYTF
clone size: many
V gene: TRBV20-1
D gene: .
J gene: TRBJ1-2

CDR3 DNA: TGCAGCGTTCGGCAGGACGGCAATCAGCCCCAGCATTTT
CDR3 protein: CSVRQDGNQPQHF
clone size: many
V gene: TRBV29-1
D gene: .
J gene: TRBJ1-5

CDR3 DNA: TGTGCCAGCAGCTTGGACACTCGCGAATACAATGAGCAGTTCTTC
CDR3 protein: CASSLDTREYNEQFF
clone size: many
V gene: TRBV5-6
D gene: .
J gene: TRBJ2-1

CDR3 DNA: TGTGCCCTTCGGGACTCTTACAACTATGGCTACACCTTC
CDR3 protein: CALRDSYNYGYTF
clone size: many
V gene: TRBV10-3
D gene: .
J gene: TRBJ1-2

CDR3 DNA: TGTGCCAGCAGCCGAGGGCCCTACAATGAGCAGTTCTTC
CDR3 protein: CASSRGPYNEQFF
clone size: many
V gene: TRBV5-8
D gene: .
J gene: TRBJ2-1

CDR3 DNA: TGTGCCAGCAGCTTTCGCCAGGACACTGAAGCTTTCTTT
CDR3 protein: CASSFRQDTEAFF
clone size: many
V gene: TRBV7-2
D gene: .
J gene: TRBJ1-1

CDR3 DNA: TGTGCCAGCTCCCGTGAGACCGGGGAGCTGTTTTTT
CDR3 protein: CASSRETGELFF
clone size: many
V gene: TRBV27
D gene: .
J gene: TRBJ2-2

CDR3 DNA: TGTGCCAGCAGCCAAGATAGACGGGGAAGGCGCCCGCCAAACATTCAGTACTTC
CDR3 protein: CASSQDRRGRRPPNIQYF
clone size: many
V gene: TRBV3-1
D gene: .
J gene: TRBJ2-4

CDR3 DNA: TGTGCCAGCAGTGGCTTTTTAGGGGATGGCTACACCTTC
CDR3 protein: CASSGFLGDGYTF
clone size: many
V gene: TRBV27
D gene: .
J gene: TRBJ1-2

CDR3 DNA: TGTGCCAGCAACGCTAGGTCTAGCACAGATACGCAGTATTTT
CDR3 protein: CASNARSSTDTQYF
clone size: many
V gene: TRBV6-6
D gene: .
J gene: TRBJ2-3

CDR3 DNA: TGTGCCACCAGTGTTTTTAGAGCTAATGAGCAGTTCTTC
CDR3 protein: CATSVFRANEQFF
clone size: many
V gene: TRBV24-1
D gene: .
J gene: TRBJ2-1

CDR3 DNA: TGTGCCAGCAGTTTAGAGGGTCGGAATATGCAGTATTTT
CDR3 protein: CASSLEGRNMQYF
clone size: once
V gene: TRBV28
D gene: .
J gene: TRBJ2-3

CDR3 DNA: TGTGTCAGCAGACGGACAGGGGTCGGCAATCAGCCCCAGAATTTT
CDR3 protein: CVSRRTGVGNQPQNF
clone size: .
V gene: TRBV11-2
D gene: TRBD1
J gene: TRBJ1-5

CDR3 DNA: TGTGCCAGCAGTTCCCGCAATACGGGGGATGGCTACACCTTC
CDR3 protein: CASSSRNTGDGYTF
clone size: many
V gene: TRBV12-3/TRBV12-4
D gene: .
J gene: TRBJ1-2

CDR3 DNA: TGCAGTGCTAGAGAAAGGGAGACCCAGTACTTC
CDR3 protein: CSARERETQYF
clone size: medium-sized
V gene: TRBV20-1
D gene: .
J gene: TRBJ2-5

CDR3 DNA: TGTGCCAGCAGAAGAAAGGGGCCTGGTGAGACCCAGTACTTC
CDR3 protein: CASRRKGPGETQYF
clone size: many
V gene: TRBV7-9
D gene: .
J gene: TRBJ2-5